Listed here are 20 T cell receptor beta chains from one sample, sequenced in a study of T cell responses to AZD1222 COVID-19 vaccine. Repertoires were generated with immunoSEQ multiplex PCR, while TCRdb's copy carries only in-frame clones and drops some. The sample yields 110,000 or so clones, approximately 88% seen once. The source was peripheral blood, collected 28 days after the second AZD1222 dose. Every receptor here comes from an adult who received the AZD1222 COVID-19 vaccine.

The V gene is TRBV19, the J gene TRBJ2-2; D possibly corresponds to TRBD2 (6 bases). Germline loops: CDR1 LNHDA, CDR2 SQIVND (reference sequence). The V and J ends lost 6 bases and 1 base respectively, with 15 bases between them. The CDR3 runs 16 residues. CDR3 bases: TGTGCCAGTAGAACTTGGGGGGACGGGAACACCGGGGAGCTGTTTTTT. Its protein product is CASRTWGDGNTGELFF.

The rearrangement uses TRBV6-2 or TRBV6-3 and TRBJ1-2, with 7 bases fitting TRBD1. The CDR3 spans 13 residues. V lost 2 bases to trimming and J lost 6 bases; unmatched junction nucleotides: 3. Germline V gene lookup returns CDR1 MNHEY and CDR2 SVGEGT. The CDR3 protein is CASSYGQGDGYTF. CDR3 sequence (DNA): TGTGCCAGCAGTTACGGGCAGGGGGATGGCTACACCTTC.

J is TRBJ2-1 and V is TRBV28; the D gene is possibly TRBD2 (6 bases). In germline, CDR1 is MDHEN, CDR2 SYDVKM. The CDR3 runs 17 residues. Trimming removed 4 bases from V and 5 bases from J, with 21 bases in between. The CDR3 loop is CASSYIPSGAEHNEQFF. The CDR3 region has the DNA TGTGCCAGCAGTTACATTCCGTCGGGAGCCGAACACAATGAGCAGTTCTTC.

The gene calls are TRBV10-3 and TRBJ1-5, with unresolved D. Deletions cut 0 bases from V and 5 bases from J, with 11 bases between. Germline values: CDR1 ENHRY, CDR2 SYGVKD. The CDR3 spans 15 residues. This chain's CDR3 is CAISESSESYQPQHF. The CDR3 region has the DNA TGTGCCATCAGTGAGTCGTCGGAGTCGTATCAGCCCCAGCATTTT.

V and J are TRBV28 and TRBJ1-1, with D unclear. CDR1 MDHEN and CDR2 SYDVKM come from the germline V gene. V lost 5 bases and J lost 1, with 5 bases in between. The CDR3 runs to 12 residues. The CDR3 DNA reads TGTGCCAGCAGTATCCAGAACACTGAAGCTTTCTTT. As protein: CASSIQNTEAFF.

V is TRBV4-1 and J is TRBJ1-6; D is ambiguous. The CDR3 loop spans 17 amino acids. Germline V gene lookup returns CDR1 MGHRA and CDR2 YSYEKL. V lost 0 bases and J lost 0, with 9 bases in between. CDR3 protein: CASSQEATSSYNSPLHF. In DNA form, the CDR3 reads TGCGCCAGCAGCCAAGAGGCTACGAGCTCCTATAATTCACCCCTCCACTTT.

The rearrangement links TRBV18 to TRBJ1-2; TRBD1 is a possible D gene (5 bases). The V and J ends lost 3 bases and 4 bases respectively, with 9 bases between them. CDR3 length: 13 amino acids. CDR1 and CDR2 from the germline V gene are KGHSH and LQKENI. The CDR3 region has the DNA TGTGCCAGCTCACCCCCGACAGTCTATGGCTACACCTTC. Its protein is CASSPPTVYGYTF. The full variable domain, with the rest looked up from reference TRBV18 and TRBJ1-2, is NAGVMQNPRHLVRRRGQEARLRCSPMKGHSHVYWYRQLPEEGLKFMVYLQKENIIDESGMPKERFSAEFPKEGPSILRIQQVVRGDSAAYFCASSPPTVYGYTFGSGTRLTVV.

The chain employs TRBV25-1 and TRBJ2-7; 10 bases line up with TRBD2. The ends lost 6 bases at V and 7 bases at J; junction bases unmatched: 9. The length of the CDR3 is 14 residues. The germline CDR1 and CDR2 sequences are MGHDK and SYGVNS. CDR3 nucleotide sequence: TGTGCCAGCAGAAGTAGCGGGGGGAAGGGGGAGCAGTACTTC. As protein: CASRSSGGKGEQYF.

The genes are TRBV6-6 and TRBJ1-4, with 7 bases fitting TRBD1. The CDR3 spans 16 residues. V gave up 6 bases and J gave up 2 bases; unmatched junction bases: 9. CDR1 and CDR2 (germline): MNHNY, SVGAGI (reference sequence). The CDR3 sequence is CASSRAWDSTNEKLFF. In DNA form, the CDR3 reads TGTGCCAGCAGCCGAGCCTGGGACAGCACTAATGAAAAACTGTTTTTT.

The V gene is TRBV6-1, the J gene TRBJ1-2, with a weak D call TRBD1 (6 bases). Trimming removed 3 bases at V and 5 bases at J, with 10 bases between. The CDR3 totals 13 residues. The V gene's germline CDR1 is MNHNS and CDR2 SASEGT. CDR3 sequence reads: CASSDRGRYGYTF. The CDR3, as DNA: TGTGCCAGCAGTGACAGGGGAAGGTATGGCTACACCTTC.

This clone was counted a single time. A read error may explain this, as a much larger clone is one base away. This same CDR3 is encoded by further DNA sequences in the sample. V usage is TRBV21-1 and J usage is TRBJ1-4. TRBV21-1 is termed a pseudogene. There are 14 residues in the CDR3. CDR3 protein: CASSLGGEGAKLFF. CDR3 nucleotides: TGTGCCAGCAGTCTAGGAGGCGAGGGCGCAAAACTGTTTTTT.

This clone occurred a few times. The CDR3 loop is CASSYSQGEVMNEQFF. DNA of the CDR3: TGTGCCAGCAGTTACTCTCAGGGGGAGGTCATGAATGAGCAGTTCTTC. This chain connects TRBV6-2 or TRBV6-3 to TRBJ2-1, with D tentatively TRBD1 (7 bases). Trimming pared 0 bases from V and 7 bases from J, leaving 16 bases between. Germline CDR1 MNHEY, CDR2 SVGEGT. The CDR3 spans 16 residues.

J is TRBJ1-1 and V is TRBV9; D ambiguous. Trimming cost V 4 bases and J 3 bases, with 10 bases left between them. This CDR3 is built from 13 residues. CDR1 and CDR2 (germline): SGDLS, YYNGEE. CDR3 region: CASSPGDHTEAFF. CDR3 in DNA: TGTGCCAGCAGCCCAGGAGACCACACTGAAGCTTTCTTT.

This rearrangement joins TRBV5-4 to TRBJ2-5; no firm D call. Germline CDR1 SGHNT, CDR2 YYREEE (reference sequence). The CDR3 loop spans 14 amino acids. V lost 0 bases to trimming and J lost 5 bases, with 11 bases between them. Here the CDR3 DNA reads TGTGCCAGCAGCTTGGCTCAGTCGGCTGAGACCCAGTACTTC. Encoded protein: CASSLAQSAETQYF.

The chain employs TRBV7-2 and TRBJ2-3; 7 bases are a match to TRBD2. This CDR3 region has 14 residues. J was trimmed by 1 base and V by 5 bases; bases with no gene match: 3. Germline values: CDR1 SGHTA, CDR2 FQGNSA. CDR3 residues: CASSPGLRTDTQYF. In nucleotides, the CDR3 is TGTGCCAGCAGCCCGGGACTACGCACAGATACGCAGTATTTT.

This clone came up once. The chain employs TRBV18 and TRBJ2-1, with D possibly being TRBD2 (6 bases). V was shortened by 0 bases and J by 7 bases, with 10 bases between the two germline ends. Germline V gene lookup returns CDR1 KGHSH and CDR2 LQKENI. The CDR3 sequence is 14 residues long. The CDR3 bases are TGTGCCAGCTCACCACCCACGGGGGTTAATGAGCAGTTCTTC. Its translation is CASSPPTGVNEQFF.

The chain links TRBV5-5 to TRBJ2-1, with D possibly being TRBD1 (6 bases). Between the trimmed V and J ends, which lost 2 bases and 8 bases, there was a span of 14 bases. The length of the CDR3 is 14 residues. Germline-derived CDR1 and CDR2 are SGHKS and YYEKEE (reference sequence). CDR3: CASSFKTGLDEQFF. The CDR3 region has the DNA TGTGCCAGCAGCTTTAAGACAGGTCTGGATGAGCAGTTCTTC.

The CDR3 sequence: CASSQLGQGDQPQHF. Here the CDR3 DNA reads TGCGCCAGCAGCCAACTTGGCCAGGGGGATCAGCCCCAGCATTTT. The V call is TRBV4-1, the J call TRBJ1-5; 7 bases agree with TRBD1. Germline V lookup: CDR1 MGHRA, CDR2 YSYEKL. V gave up 2 bases and J gave up 5 bases; unmatched junction bases: 6. The CDR3 sequence is 15 residues long.

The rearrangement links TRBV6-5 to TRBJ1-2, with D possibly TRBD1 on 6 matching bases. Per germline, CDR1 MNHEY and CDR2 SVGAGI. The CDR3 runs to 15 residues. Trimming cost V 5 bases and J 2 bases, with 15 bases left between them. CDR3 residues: CASSLDRSSNYGYTF. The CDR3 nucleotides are TGTGCCAGCAGTCTAGACAGGTCTTCAAACTATGGCTACACCTTC.

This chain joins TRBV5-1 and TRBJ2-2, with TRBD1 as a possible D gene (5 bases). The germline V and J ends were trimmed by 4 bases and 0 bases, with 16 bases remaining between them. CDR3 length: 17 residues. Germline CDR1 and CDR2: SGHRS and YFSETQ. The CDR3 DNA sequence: TGCGCCAGCAGCCGAGACCTACAGGTGTCGAACACCGGGGAGCTGTTTTTT. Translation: CASSRDLQVSNTGELFF.